Detailed here is one T cell receptor (beta chain). This entry comes from a study of blood T cell repertoires in COVID-19. CDR3 size: 18 residues. CDR1 and CDR2 (germline): KGHSH, LQKENI. J lost 3 bases, V lost 6 bases, and 16 bases had no gene match. The method was immunoSEQ multiplex PCR; TCRdb's version includes in-frame clones alone and lacks a portion of them. The table lists some 150,000 clones, around 79% of them singletons. The sequenced sample was peripheral blood. This chain joins TRBV18 and TRBJ2-2; 7 bases line up with TRBD1. The TCR was taken from a woman in her sixties or seventies with COVID-19, enrolled during active disease. The CDR3 loop is CASSPRDSRGRDTGELFF. CDR3 coding DNA: TGTGCCAGCTCTCCCAGGGACAGCCGGGGCAGGGACACCGGGGAGCTGTTTTTT.